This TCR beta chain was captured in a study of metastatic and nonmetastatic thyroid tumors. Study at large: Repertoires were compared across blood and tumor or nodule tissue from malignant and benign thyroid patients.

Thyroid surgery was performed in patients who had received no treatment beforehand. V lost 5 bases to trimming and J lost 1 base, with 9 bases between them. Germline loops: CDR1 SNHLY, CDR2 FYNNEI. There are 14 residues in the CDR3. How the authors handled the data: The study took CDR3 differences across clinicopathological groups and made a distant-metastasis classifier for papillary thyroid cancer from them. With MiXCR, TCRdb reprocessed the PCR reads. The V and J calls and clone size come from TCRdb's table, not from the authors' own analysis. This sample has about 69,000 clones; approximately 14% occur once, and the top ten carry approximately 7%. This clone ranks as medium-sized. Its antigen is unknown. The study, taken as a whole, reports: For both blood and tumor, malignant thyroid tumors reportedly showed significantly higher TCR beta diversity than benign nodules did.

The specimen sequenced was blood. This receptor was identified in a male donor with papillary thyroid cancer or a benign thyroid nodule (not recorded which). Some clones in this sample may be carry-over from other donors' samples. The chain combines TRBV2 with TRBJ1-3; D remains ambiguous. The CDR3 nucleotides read TGTGCCAGCAGTTTGGGCGTATCTGGAAACACCATATATTTT. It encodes CASSLGVSGNTIYF.